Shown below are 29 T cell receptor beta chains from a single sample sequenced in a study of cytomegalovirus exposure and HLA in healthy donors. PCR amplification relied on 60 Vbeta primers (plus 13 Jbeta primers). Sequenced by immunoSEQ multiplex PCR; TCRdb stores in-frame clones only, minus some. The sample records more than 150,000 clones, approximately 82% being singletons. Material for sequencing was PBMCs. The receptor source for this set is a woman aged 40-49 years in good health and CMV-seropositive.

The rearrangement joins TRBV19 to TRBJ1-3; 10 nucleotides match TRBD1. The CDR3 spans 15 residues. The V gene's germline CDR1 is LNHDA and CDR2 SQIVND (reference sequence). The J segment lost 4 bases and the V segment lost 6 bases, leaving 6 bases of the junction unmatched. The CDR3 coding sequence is TGTGCCAGTAGGAAGACAGGGGGCACCGGAAACACCATATATTTT. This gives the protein CASRKTGGTGNTIYF.

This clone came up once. CDR3 sequence reads: CASSLAGGPPYEQYF. In DNA form, the CDR3 reads TGTGCCAGCAGCTTAGCGGGAGGCCCCCCCTACGAGCAGTACTTC. The chain recombines TRBV13 with TRBJ2-7; 7 nucleotides align to TRBD2. Germline CDR1 is PRHDT and CDR2 is FYEKMQ (reference sequence). The CDR3 loop spans 15 amino acids. The V and J ends lost 1 base and 2 bases, in that order; junction bases with no gene match: 5.

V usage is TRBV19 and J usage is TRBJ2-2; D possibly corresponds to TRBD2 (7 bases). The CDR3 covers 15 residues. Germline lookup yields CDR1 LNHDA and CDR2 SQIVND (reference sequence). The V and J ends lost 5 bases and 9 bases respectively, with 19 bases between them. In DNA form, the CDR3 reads TGTGCCAGTAGTCCTAATAGGGGGGGTATCCGGGAGCTGTTTTTT. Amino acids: CASSPNRGGIRELFF. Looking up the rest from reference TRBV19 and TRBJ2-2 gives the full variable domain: DGGITQSPKYLFRKEGQNVTLSCEQNLNHDAMYWYRQDPGQGLRLIYYSQIVNDFQKGDIAEGYSVSREKKESFPLTVTSAQKNPTAFYLCASSPNRGGIRELFFGEGSRLTVL.

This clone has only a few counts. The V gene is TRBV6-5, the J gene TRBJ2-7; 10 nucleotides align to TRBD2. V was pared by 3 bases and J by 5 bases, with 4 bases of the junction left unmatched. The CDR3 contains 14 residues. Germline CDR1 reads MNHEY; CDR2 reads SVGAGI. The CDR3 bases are TGTGCCAGCAGTTATGGACTAGCGGCCCACGAGCAGTACTTC. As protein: CASSYGLAAHEQYF.

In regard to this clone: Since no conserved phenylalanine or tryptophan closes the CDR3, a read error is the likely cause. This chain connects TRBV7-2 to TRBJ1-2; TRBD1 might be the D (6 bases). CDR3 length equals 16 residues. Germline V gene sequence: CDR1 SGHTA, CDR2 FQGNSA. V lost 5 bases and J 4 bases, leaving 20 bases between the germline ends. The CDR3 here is CASSPAGGRVFYGYTS. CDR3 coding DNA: TGTGCCAGCAGCCCGGCGGGGGGCAGGGTCTTCTATGGCTACACCTCC.

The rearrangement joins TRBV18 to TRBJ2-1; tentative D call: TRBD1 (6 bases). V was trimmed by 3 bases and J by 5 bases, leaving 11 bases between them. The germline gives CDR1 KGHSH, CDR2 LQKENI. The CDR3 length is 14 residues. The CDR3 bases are TGTGCCAGCTCACCTCGACAGGCGAACAATGAGCAGTTCTTC. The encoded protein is CASSPRQANNEQFF.

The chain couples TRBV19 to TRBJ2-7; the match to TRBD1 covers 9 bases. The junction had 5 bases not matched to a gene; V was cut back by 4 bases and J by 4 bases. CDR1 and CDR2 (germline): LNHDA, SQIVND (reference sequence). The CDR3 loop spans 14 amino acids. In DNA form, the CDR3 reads TGTGCCAGTAGTAAGGGACAGGGATTTTACGAGCAGTACTTC. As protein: CASSKGQGFYEQYF.

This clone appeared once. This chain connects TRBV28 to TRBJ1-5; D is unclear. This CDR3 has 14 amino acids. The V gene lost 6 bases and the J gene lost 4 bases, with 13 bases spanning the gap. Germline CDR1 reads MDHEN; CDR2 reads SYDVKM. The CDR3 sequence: CASSPRETNQPQHF. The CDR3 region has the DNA TGTGCCAGCAGCCCACGAGAGACAAATCAGCCCCAGCATTTT.

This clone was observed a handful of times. CDR3 DNA: TGTGCCAGCAGTTTTCGTCGCAGGGTCTATGGCTACACCTTC. Its translation: CASSFRRRVYGYTF. V and J are TRBV28 and TRBJ1-2; D possibly corresponds to TRBD1 (5 bases). Germline CDR1 is MDHEN and CDR2 is SYDVKM. Trimming pared 3 bases from V and 4 bases from J, leaving 12 bases between. CDR3 length equals 14 residues.

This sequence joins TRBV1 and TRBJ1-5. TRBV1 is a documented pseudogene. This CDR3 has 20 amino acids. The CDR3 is CTSSQEDVAKRHQRDQPQHF. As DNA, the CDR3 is TGCACCAGCAGCCAAGAAGATGTAGCCAAGCGCCACCAACGGGATCAGCCCCAGCATTTT.

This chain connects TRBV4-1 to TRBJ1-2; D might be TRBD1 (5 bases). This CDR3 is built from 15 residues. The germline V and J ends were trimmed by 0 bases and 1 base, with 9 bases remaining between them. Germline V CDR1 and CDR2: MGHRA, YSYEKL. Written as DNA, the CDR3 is TGCGCCAGCAGCCAAGAACGAAGGGGTAACTATGGCTACACCTTC. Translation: CASSQERRGNYGYTF.

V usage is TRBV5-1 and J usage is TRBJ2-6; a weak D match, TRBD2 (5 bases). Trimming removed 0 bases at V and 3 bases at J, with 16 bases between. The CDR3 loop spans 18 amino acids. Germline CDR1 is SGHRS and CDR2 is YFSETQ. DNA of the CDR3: TGCGCCAGCAGCTTGGCCTTCGTTCCGGGGAATGGGGCCAACGTCCTGACTTTC. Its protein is CASSLAFVPGNGANVLTF.

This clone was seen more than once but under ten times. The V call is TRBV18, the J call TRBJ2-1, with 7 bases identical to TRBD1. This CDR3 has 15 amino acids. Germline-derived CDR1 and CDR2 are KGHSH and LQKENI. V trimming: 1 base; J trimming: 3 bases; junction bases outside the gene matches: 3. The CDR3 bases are TGTGCCAGCTCACCACAGGGGGCCCTCTACAATGAGCAGTTCTTC. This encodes CASSPQGALYNEQFF.

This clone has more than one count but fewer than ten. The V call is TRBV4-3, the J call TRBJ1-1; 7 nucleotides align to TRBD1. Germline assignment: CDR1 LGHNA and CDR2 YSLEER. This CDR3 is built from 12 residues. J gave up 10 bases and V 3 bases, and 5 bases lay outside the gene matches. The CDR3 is CASSHETGRAFF. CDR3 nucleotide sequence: TGCGCCAGCAGCCATGAGACAGGGCGAGCTTTCTTT.

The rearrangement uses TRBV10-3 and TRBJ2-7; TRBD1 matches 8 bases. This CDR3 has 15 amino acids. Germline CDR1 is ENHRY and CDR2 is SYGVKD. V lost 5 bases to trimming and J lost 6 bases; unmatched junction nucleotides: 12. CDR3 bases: TGTGCCATCAGTAAGACACAGGGGGAGGTTAGCGAGCAGTACTTC. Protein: CAISKTQGEVSEQYF.

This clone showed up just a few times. CDR3 DNA: TGTGCCAGCTGTCCCACGGGCCGGCTTTCTGGGAGCGAGCAGTACTTC. Translation: CASCPTGRLSGSEQYF. The chain combines TRBV6-6 with TRBJ2-7, with D perhaps matching TRBD2 (5 bases). The V and J ends lost 8 bases and 6 bases respectively, with 26 bases between them. This CDR3 spans 16 amino acids. Germline V gene sequence: CDR1 MNHNY, CDR2 SVGAGI (reference sequence).

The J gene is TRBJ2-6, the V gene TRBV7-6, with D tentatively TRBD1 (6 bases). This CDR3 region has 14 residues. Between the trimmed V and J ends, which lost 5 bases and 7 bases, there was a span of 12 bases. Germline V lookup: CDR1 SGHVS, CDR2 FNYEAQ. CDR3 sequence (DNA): TGTGCCAGCAGCCCTCGGACAGATGCCAACGTCCTGACTTTC. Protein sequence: CASSPRTDANVLTF.

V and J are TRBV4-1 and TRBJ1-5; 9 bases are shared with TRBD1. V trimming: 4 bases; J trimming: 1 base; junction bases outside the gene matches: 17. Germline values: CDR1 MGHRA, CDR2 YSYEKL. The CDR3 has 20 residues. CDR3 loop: CASSRQEPGQGIWSNQPQHF. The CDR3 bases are TGCGCCAGCAGCCGCCAAGAGCCCGGACAGGGGATTTGGAGCAATCAGCCCCAGCATTTT.

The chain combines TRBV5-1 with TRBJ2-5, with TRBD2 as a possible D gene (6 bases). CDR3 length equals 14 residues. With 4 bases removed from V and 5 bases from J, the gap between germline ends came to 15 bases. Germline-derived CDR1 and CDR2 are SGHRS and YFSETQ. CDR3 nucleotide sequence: TGCGCCAGCAGCCCGGTGGGGGGTCGGGAGACCCAGTACTTC. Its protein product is CASSPVGGRETQYF.

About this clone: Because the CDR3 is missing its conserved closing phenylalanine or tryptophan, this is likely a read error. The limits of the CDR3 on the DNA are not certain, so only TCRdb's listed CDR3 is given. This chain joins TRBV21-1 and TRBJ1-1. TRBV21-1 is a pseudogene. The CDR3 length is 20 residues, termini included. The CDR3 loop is CASRYKFLAGPDTGQGKAFS.

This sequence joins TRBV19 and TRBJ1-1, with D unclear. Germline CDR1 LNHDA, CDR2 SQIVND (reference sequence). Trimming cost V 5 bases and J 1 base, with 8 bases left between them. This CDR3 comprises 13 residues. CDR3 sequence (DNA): TGTGCCAGTAGTTACACGTCGAACACTGAAGCTTTCTTT. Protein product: CASSYTSNTEAFF.

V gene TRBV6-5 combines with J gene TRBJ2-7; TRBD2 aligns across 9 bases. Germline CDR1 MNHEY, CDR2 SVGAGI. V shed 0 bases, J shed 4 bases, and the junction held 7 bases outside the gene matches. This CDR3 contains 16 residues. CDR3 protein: CASSYSGGRAGYEQYF. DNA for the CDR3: TGTGCCAGCAGTTACTCGGGCGGGAGGGCCGGGTACGAGCAGTACTTC.

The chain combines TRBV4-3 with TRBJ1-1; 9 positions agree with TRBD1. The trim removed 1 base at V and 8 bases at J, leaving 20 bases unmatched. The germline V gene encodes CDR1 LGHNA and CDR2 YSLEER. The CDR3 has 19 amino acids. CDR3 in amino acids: CASSQAVPGQGMGPLEAFF. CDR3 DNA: TGCGCCAGCAGCCAAGCAGTCCCGGGACAGGGAATGGGGCCACTAGAAGCTTTCTTT.

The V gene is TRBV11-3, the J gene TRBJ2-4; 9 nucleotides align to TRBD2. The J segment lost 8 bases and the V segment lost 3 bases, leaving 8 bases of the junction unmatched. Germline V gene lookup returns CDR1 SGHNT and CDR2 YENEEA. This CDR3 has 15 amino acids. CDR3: CASSLNSGSRDIQYF. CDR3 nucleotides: TGTGCCAGCAGCTTGAATAGCGGGAGTAGGGACATTCAGTACTTC.

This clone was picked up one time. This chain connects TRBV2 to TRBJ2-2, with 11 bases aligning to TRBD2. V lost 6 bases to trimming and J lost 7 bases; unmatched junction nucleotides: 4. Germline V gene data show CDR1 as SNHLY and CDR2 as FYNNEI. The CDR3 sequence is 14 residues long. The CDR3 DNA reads TGTGCCAGCAGACTAGCGGGAGCAGTCGGGGAGCTGTTTTTT. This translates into CASRLAGAVGELFF. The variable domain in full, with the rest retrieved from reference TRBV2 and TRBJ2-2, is EPEVTQTPSHQVTQMGQEVILRCVPISNHLYFYWYRQILGQKVEFLVSFYNNEISEKSEIFDDQFSVERPDGSNFTLKIRSTKLEDSAMYFCASRLAGAVGELFFGEGSRLTVL.

The CDR3 spells CASSWDRVTDTQYF. In nucleotides, the CDR3 is TGTGCCAGCAGCTGGGACAGGGTCACAGATACGCAGTATTTT. The V call is TRBV5-5, the J call TRBJ2-3; TRBD1 matches 9 bases. Germline V gene lookup returns CDR1 SGHKS and CDR2 YYEKEE (reference sequence). This CDR3 is built from 14 residues. Trimming took 3 bases from V and 2 from J; bases not matched to a gene: 1.

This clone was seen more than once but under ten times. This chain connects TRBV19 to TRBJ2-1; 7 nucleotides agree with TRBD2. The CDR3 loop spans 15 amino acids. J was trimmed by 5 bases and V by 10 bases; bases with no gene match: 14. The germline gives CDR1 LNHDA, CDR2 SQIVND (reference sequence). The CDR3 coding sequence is TGTGCCATCTCCCGGACTAGTCTTAGCCACAATGAGCAGTTCTTC. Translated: CAISRTSLSHNEQFF. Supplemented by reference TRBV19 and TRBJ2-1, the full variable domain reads DGGITQSPKYLFRKEGQNVTLSCEQNLNHDAMYWYRQDPGQGLRLIYYSQIVNDFQKGDIAEGYSVSREKKESFPLTVTSAQKNPTAFYLCAISRTSLSHNEQFFGPGTRLTVL.

Written as DNA, the CDR3 is TGTGCCAGCAGCTTAAGACTAGCGGGATTCTACAATGAGCAGTTCTTC. Encoded protein: CASSLRLAGFYNEQFF. The genes are TRBV5-8 and TRBJ2-1, with 11 bases that match TRBD2. Germline CDR1 is SGHTS and CDR2 is YDEGEE. The CDR3 is 16 amino acids. The trim removed 2 bases at V and 3 bases at J, leaving 4 bases unmatched.

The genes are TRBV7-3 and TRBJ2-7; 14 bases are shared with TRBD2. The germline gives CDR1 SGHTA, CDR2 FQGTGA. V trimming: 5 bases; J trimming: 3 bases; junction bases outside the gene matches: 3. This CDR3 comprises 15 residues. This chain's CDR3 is CASSKGLAGDYEQYF. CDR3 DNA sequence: TGTGCCAGCAGCAAGGGACTAGCGGGAGACTACGAGCAGTACTTC.